The entry below gives a single T cell receptor beta chain sequence along with its context. Terminally differentiated effector memory CD45RA+ cells were excluded from the naive CD8 cells, which were CD45RO-negative and positively selected for CCR7. Germline CDR1 and CDR2: LNHNV and YYDKDF (reference sequence). CDR3 size: 14 residues. V was trimmed by 9 bases and J by 1 base, leaving 12 bases between them. The data derive from a study of shared clonotypes between healthy human individuals. Clones were sequenced by immunoSEQ multiplex PCR, and TCRdb holds only the in-frame ones, with some missing. The sample consists of roughly 2,000,000 clones, around 93% of them appearing once.

The rearrangement uses TRBV15 and TRBJ2-2; D possibly matches TRBD1 or TRBD2 (6 bases each). The sample comprised naive CD8+ T cells from PBMCs. The clonotype originates from a man between 18 and 35 years old in good health. Some clones in this sample may be carry-over from other donors' samples. The DNA of the CDR3 is TGTGCCACGGAGGGCAGGGGGAACACCGGGGAGCTGTTTTTT. This sequence encodes CATEGRGNTGELFF.